Given below is one T cell receptor (beta chain) in context. Its antigen is currently unknown. These data are taken from a study of T cell responses to AZD1222 COVID-19 vaccine. Across the study: Pooled together were second doses at about 4 or about 12 weeks.

Assay used: immunoSEQ multiplex PCR; TCRdb lists only in-frame clones, some missing. Among 100,000 or so clones, around 83% were seen once, and the ten largest hold 1.4%. The length of the CDR3 is 11 residues. V gave up 4 bases and J gave up 2 bases, with 4 bases separating them. In germline, CDR1 is DFQATT, CDR2 SNEGSKA (reference sequence). Study outcomes and limitations: The peak T cell response came first, and repertoires were sampled only after it.

This chain connects TRBV20-1 to TRBJ2-3; D remains ambiguous. The sequencing here drew on peripheral blood, taken on day 0 of AZD1222 vaccination. The TCR was taken from an adult in good health. The CDR3 nucleotides are TGCAGTGCTACCTACACAGATACGCAGTATTTT. Amino acid sequence: CSATYTDTQYF.